This T cell receptor (beta chain) is from a study of T cell repertoires in cytomegalovirus infection. TCRdb recomputed calls from the reads with MiXCR, one row per CDR3 protein. The repertoire consists of 450,000 to 550,000 distinct CDR3 sequences, with about 15% occurring once and the leading ten covering under 30%. Per germline, CDR1 LGHDT and CDR2 YNNKEL (reference sequence). V dropped 4 bases and J dropped 2 bases, with 11 bases sitting between them. The CDR3 contains 14 residues. The sample holds a few counts of this clonotype. The clonotype comes from a human donor in good health (CMV status not recorded). Some clones in this sample may be carry-over from other donors' samples. This chain uses TRBV3-1 with TRBJ1-2; the D gene is possibly TRBD1 (5 bases). The sequencing sample was made of CD8+ T cells from PBMCs. The CDR3 coding sequence is TGTGCCAGCAGCCCGCGAGGGGAAAACTATGGCTACACCTTC. The encoded protein is CASSPRGENYGYTF.